Sequencing of this T cell receptor beta chain was carried out in a study of T-cell memory formation after mild COVID-19. About the study: TCR clusters were largely donor specific. Study-wide findings and caveats: Clones contracting over day 15 to 85 were CD4/CD8 balanced, with later expanders leaning CD4+. Pre-infection memory held some responding clones, suggesting pre-existing cross-reactive T cells responded.

It was 5'RACE with constant-segment primers that produced the TCR alpha and TCR beta cDNA libraries, which carried sample barcodes and UMIs. MiXCR was run by TCRdb on the 5' RACE reads, yielding one entry per CDR3 protein. The sample lists about 470,000 distinct CDR3 sequences, about 18% occurring once. Comment on this clonotype: What it binds is unknown.

The CDR3 has 16 residues. V gave up 4 bases and J gave up 0 bases, with 13 bases separating them. The TCR was taken from an adult woman who had mild COVID-19 (a few samples of this study predate the infection). Cell type and time point are not known. The sample consisted of PBMCs or a T cell subset sorted from them (not recorded which). The rearrangement joins TRBV12-3 or TRBV12-4 to TRBJ2-1, with D possibly TRBD2 on 5 matching bases. The CDR3: CASSSSGVSSYNEQFF. The DNA of the CDR3 is TGTGCCAGCAGTTCTTCCGGGGTTAGCTCCTACAATGAGCAGTTCTTC.